What follows are 18 T cell receptor beta chains derived from one specimen sequenced in a study of cytomegalovirus exposure and HLA in healthy donors. Vbeta (60) and Jbeta (13) primers were used in the PCR. The repertoire was sequenced with immunoSEQ multiplex PCR; TCRdb's copy has only in-frame clones and lacks some. The sample contains under 60,000 clones, roughly 79% of which appear only once. Material: PBMCs. The origin of the receptors is a man over 45 in good health and CMV-seronegative.

This chain joins TRBV7-2 and TRBJ2-2; possibly TRBD1 for D (6 bases). Looked up from germline, CDR1 is SGHTA and CDR2 is FQGNSA. The CDR3 sequence is 17 residues long. Trimming shortened V by 2 bases and J by 3 bases, and 16 bases separated the two germline ends. The CDR3 region has the DNA TGTGCCAGCAGCTTACTCGCGAGGGGGTCTTACACCGGGGAGCTGTTTTTT. It translates to CASSLLARGSYTGELFF.

The chain's CDR3 is CASSTDSRGTLFF. DNA of the CDR3: TGTGCCAGCAGCACCGACTCACGGGGGACGCTGTTTTTT. The V call is TRBV28, the J call TRBJ1-4; tentative D call: TRBD1 (5 bases). CDR1 is MDHEN, CDR2 SYDVKM, per germline. CDR3 length: 13 amino acids. V was shortened by 6 bases and J by 14 bases, with 19 bases between the two germline ends.

This CDR3 is CASPAPPGQGTYEQYF. Written as DNA, the CDR3 is TGTGCCAGCCCCGCGCCTCCGGGACAGGGGACCTACGAGCAGTACTTC. The chain has TRBV7-7 and TRBJ2-7, with 10 bases identical to TRBD1. This CDR3 comprises 16 residues. The germline V gene encodes CDR1 SSHAT and CDR2 FNYEAQ (reference sequence). J was trimmed by 2 bases and V by 8 bases; bases with no gene match: 12.

The CDR3 DNA sequence: TGTGCCAGCAGAAACATGGGACAGAATGAAGCTTTCTTT. Translation gives CASRNMGQNEAFF. The rearrangement links TRBV28 to TRBJ1-1; 7 nucleotides align to TRBD1. Trimming cost V 6 bases and J 7 bases; bases outside gene matches: 8. Germline CDR1 is MDHEN and CDR2 is SYDVKM. This CDR3 has 13 residues.

The chain combines TRBV5-5 with TRBJ2-1; TRBD1 matches 10 bases. V dropped 6 bases and J dropped 4; count of bases not matched to a gene: 7. CDR3 length: 15 residues. Looked up from germline, CDR1 is SGHKS and CDR2 is YYEKEE (reference sequence). In nucleotides, the CDR3 is TGTGCCAGCACCTCCGGGACAGGGGCTTACAATGAGCAGTTCTTC. The encoded protein is CASTSGTGAYNEQFF. Full variable domain (remainder filled in from reference TRBV5-5 and TRBJ2-1): DAGVTQSPTHLIKTRGQQVTLRCSPISGHKSVSWYQQVLGQGPQFIFQYYEKEERGRGNFPDRFSARQFPNYSSELNVNALLLGDSALYLCASTSGTGAYNEQFFGPGTRLTVL.

This clone appeared a few times. The V call is TRBV7-6, the J call TRBJ2-2; TRBD2 matches at 9 bases. The V gene's germline CDR1 is SGHVS and CDR2 FNYEAQ. The CDR3 loop spans 18 amino acids. J was trimmed by 2 bases and V by 7 bases; bases with no gene match: 14. In nucleotides, the CDR3 is TGTGCCAGCACCCAGAGGCCCTCAGCGGGGGGAAACACCGGGGAGCTGTTTTTT. Translation gives CASTQRPSAGGNTGELFF.

The genes are TRBV28 and TRBJ2-7, with D possibly matching TRBD1 (6 bases). V was trimmed by 6 bases and J by 3 bases, leaving 15 bases between them. The CDR3 is 14 residues long. CDR1 and CDR2 from the germline V gene are MDHEN and SYDVKM. The CDR3 is CASRFSGTNYEQYF. In DNA form, the CDR3 reads TGTGCCAGCAGGTTCTCCGGGACAAACTACGAGCAGTACTTC.

The genes are TRBV5-6 and TRBJ2-7; 8 nucleotides match TRBD1. The CDR3 totals 16 residues. With V trimmed by 0 bases and J by 3 bases, 8 bases remained unmatched. Per the germline V gene, CDR1 is SGHDT and CDR2 is YYEEEE. The CDR3 reads CASSLDPIDRGYEQYF. The CDR3 DNA reads TGTGCCAGCAGCTTGGATCCAATTGACAGGGGCTACGAGCAGTACTTC. Using reference TRBV5-6 and TRBJ2-7 for the parts outside the CDR3, the full variable domain is DAGVTQSPTHLIKTRGQQVTLRCSPKSGHDTVSWYQQALGQGPQFIFQYYEEEERQRGNFPDRFSGHQFPNYSSELNVNALLLGDSALYLCASSLDPIDRGYEQYFGPGTRLTVT.

The genes are TRBV7-2 and TRBJ2-3, with a tentative D call TRBD1 (5 bases). The germline V gene has CDR1 SGHTA and CDR2 FQGNSA. The ends were cut back, 2 bases at V and 6 bases at J, with 18 bases in the middle. The CDR3 is 16 amino acids. This CDR3 reads CASSLSSGASLDTQYF. The CDR3 bases are TGTGCCAGCAGCTTAAGTTCTGGGGCCAGCCTCGATACGCAGTATTTT.

The chain employs TRBV30 and TRBJ2-5; TRBD1 matches 8 bases. J lost 0 bases, V lost 3 bases, and 3 bases had no gene match. Germline V gene data show CDR1 as GTSNPN and CDR2 as SVGIG (reference sequence). The CDR3 length is 14 residues. The CDR3 region has the DNA TGTGCCTGGAGCTCGGACAGGGACCAAGAGACCCAGTACTTC. Protein product: CAWSSDRDQETQYF.

The chain recombines TRBV6-5 with TRBJ2-7; D is possibly TRBD1 (5 bases). The CDR3 sequence is 14 residues long. CDR1 MNHEY and CDR2 SVGAGI come from the germline V gene. V was pared by 6 bases and J by 1 base, with 13 bases between. The CDR3 DNA sequence: TGTGCCAGCAGACCCCGCAAGGGGTCCTACGAGCAGTACTTC. This encodes CASRPRKGSYEQYF.

This chain uses TRBV6-5 with TRBJ2-7, with TRBD1 identical over 7 bases. There are 13 residues in the CDR3. The V and J ends lost 8 bases and 8 bases, in that order; junction bases with no gene match: 12. CDR1 MNHEY and CDR2 SVGAGI come from the germline V gene. The CDR3 protein is CASRDRASTKQYF. The CDR3 coding sequence is TGTGCCAGCCGGGACAGAGCCTCTACGAAGCAGTACTTC.

This clone was picked up one time. The junction differs from germline at one of its ends, possibly a read error. The chain links TRBV16 to TRBJ1-1; D perhaps matches TRBD1 (6 bases). Germline V lookup: CDR1 KGHSY, CDR2 FQNENV. The CDR3 is 13 amino acids. The CDR3 loop reads CASSLEQGRELLF. CDR3 in DNA: TGTGCCAGCAGCCTAGAACAGGGTCGCGAGCTTCTCTTT.

As concerns this clone: Other DNA sequences in the sample encode the same CDR3. The CDR3, as DNA: TGTGCCAGCAGCTTAGTTCAAAACACCGGGGAGCTGTTTTTT. Its translation: CASSLVQNTGELFF. J is TRBJ2-2 and V is TRBV7-6; D is unresolved. CDR3 length: 14 amino acids. Germline V CDR1 and CDR2: SGHVS, FNYEAQ. V was shortened by 1 base and J by 2 bases, with 5 bases between the two germline ends.

The chain recombines TRBV15 with TRBJ2-5; 13 bases are shared with TRBD2. The CDR3 has 18 residues. V dropped 2 bases and J dropped 7; count of bases not matched to a gene: 13. Germline-derived CDR1 and CDR2 are LNHNV and YYDKDF (reference sequence). DNA for the CDR3: TGTGCCACCAGCAGACCCAACCCGACTAGCGGGGGGAGGGGGACCCAGTACTTC. This encodes CATSRPNPTSGGRGTQYF. The full variable domain, with the rest looked up from reference TRBV15 and TRBJ2-5, is DAMVIQNPRYQVTQFGKPVTLSCSQTLNHNVMYWYQQKSSQAPKLLFHYYDKDFNNEADTPDNFQSRRPNTSFCFLDIRSPGLGDTAMYLCATSRPNPTSGGRGTQYFGPGTRLLVL.

The chain employs TRBV5-1 and TRBJ2-7, with 8 bases lining up with TRBD1. This CDR3 contains 14 residues. Germline V CDR1 and CDR2: SGHRS, YFSETQ. V lost 4 bases and J lost 3; bases outside the gene matches: 6. The CDR3 bases are TGCGCCAGCAGCACCGGACAGGGAGGCTACGAGCAGTACTTC. Translated: CASSTGQGGYEQYF. The variable domain in full, completed from reference TRBV5-1 and TRBJ2-7, reads KAGVTQTPRYLIKTRGQQVTLSCSPISGHRSVSWYQQTPGQGLQFLFEYFSETQRNKGNFPGRFSGRQFSNSRSEMNVSTLELGDSALYLCASSTGQGGYEQYFGPGTRLTVT.

The V gene is TRBV5-1, the J gene TRBJ2-3, with 12 bases matching TRBD2. V lost 4 bases and J lost 5; bases outside the gene matches: 8. This CDR3 spans 16 amino acids. In germline, CDR1 is SGHRS, CDR2 YFSETQ. CDR3 sequence reads: CASSPSLAGGIDTQYF. The CDR3 nucleotides are TGCGCCAGCAGCCCCTCTCTAGCGGGGGGGATAGATACGCAGTATTTT.

This clone came up once. V gene TRBV27 combines with J gene TRBJ1-6; 7 bases map to TRBD1. This CDR3 contains 15 residues. Germline-derived CDR1 and CDR2 are MNHEY and SMNVEV (reference sequence). Trimming cost V 5 bases and J 9 bases; bases outside gene matches: 10. The CDR3 nucleotides are TGTGCCAGCAGTCCCCAGCGACAGGGCAGTTCACCCCTCCACTTT. Amino acid sequence: CASSPQRQGSSPLHF.